The 11 T cell receptor beta chains below come from one sample, sequenced in a study of T cells after yellow fever vaccination. A single record per CDR3 protein comes from TCRdb applying MiXCR to the 5' RACE reads. The data contain around 530,000 distinct CDR3 sequences, about 15% of them seen just once; the ten biggest clones take up roughly 17%. Sequences were derived from PBMCs, sampled around 5 days after the first yellow fever vaccination. Receptors originate from a man younger than 35 who received the YFV17D yellow fever vaccine.

This chain links TRBV20-1 with TRBJ2-7; 8 bases align to TRBD1. Germline CDR1 DFQATT, CDR2 SNEGSKA (reference sequence). The ends lost 3 bases at V and 3 bases at J; junction bases unmatched: 7. The CDR3 has 14 amino acids. The CDR3 sequence: CSASPIQGGYEQYF. CDR3 sequence (DNA): TGCAGTGCTAGCCCCATACAGGGGGGCTACGAGCAGTACTTC.

This clonotype has a handful of counts. The gene calls are TRBV7-2 and TRBJ2-6; D unclear. Germline V lookup: CDR1 SGHTA, CDR2 FQGNSA. Deletions cut 3 bases from V and 3 bases from J, with 3 bases between. The CDR3 totals 13 residues. The CDR3 region is CASSFNGANVLTF. Here the CDR3 DNA reads TGTGCCAGCAGCTTTAATGGGGCCAACGTCCTGACTTTC.

This clonotype was seen a few times. V and J are TRBV7-9 and TRBJ2-2; 7 bases are a match to TRBD1. CDR1 and CDR2 from the germline V gene are SEHNR and FQNEAQ (reference sequence). The V and J ends lost 5 bases and 5 bases, in that order; junction bases with no gene match: 5. The CDR3 loop spans 14 amino acids. The CDR3 spells CASSDRVGTGELFF. CDR3 nucleotide sequence: TGTGCCAGCAGCGACAGGGTCGGGACCGGGGAGCTGTTTTTT.

The V call is TRBV12-5, the J call TRBJ1-1; weak D call: TRBD1 (5 bases). In germline, CDR1 is LGHNT, CDR2 FRNRAP. There are 12 residues in the CDR3. Trimming pared 6 bases from V and 8 bases from J, leaving 13 bases between. Here the CDR3 DNA reads TGTGCTAGTGGCTCCGGGACGGAAGAAGCTTTCTTT. As protein: CASGSGTEEAFF. Drawing the rest from reference TRBV12-5 and TRBJ1-1, the complete variable domain is DARVTQTPRHKVTEMGQEVTMRCQPILGHNTVFWYRQTMMQGLELLAYFRNRAPLDDSGMPKDRFSAEMPDATLATLKIQPSEPRDSAVYFCASGSGTEEAFFGQGTRLTVV.

This clonotype was picked up a small number of times. Here the CDR3 reads CASSLRDTSYNEQFF. CDR3 nucleotide sequence: TGTGCCAGCAGCTTGAGGGACACCTCCTACAATGAGCAGTTCTTC. This chain joins TRBV6-1 and TRBJ2-1; tentatively, D is TRBD1 (6 bases). V lost 6 bases and J 0 bases, leaving 12 bases between the germline ends. The CDR3 loop spans 15 amino acids. CDR1 and CDR2 from the germline V gene are MNHNS and SASEGT.

This clonotype was counted only a few times. The chain has TRBV27 and TRBJ2-3; 7 bases align to TRBD1. Germline CDR1 reads MNHEY; CDR2 reads SMNVEV (reference sequence). The CDR3 runs to 15 residues. V dropped 7 bases and J dropped 1; count of bases not matched to a gene: 8. The CDR3 reads CASIPFGQGTDTQYF. The CDR3, as DNA: TGTGCCAGCATCCCCTTCGGACAGGGCACAGATACGCAGTATTTT.

Turning to this clonotype: The junction differs from germline at one of its ends, possibly a read error. The gene calls are TRBV12-3 or TRBV12-4 and TRBJ1-1; 7 nucleotides match TRBD1. This CDR3 spans 12 amino acids. CDR3 nucleotide sequence: TGTGCCAGCAGTTTCTGGACAGGCGAGGTATTTTTT. Its translation is CASSFWTGEVFF.

This clonotype was counted only a few times. V usage is TRBV19 and J usage is TRBJ1-1; D unclear. There are 18 residues in the CDR3. The germline V gene encodes CDR1 LNHDA and CDR2 SQIVND (reference sequence). V was trimmed by 0 bases and J by 0 bases, leaving 17 bases between them. For the CDR3, the DNA is TGTGCCAGTAGTATAGACCCCGCGGCAGTACCCCTGAACACTGAAGCTTTCTTT. Translating gives CASSIDPAAVPLNTEAFF.

This clonotype was counted only a few times. This sequence joins TRBV3-1 and TRBJ2-5, with no clear D. CDR1 and CDR2 from the germline V gene are LGHDT and YNNKEL (reference sequence). CDR3 length: 14 amino acids. V lost 0 bases and J lost 5, with 10 bases in between. CDR3 DNA: TGTGCCAGCAGCCAAGACGTGGGCCCCGAGACCCAGTACTTC. Translated: CASSQDVGPETQYF.

This chain links TRBV27 with TRBJ1-4, with D unresolved. CDR3 length: 14 amino acids. The V end was cut by 6 bases, the J end by 0 bases, with 8 bases between. Germline V CDR1 and CDR2: MNHEY, SMNVEV (reference sequence). The DNA for the CDR3 is TGTGCCAGCAGGGAGGTTGCAACTAATGAAAAACTGTTTTTT. As protein: CASREVATNEKLFF.

The chain uses TRBV7-3 and TRBJ2-1, with D tentatively TRBD1 or TRBD2 (6 bases each). The CDR3 is 14 amino acids. Germline assignment: CDR1 SGHTA and CDR2 FQGTGA. V lost 5 bases to trimming and J lost 7 bases, with 15 bases between them. The CDR3 region is CASSPPGAQNEQFF. CDR3 nucleotide sequence: TGTGCCAGCAGCCCTCCGGGGGCTCAGAATGAGCAGTTCTTC.